These 2 T cell receptor beta chains were sequenced from one sample in a study of Tregs in tolerant kidney transplant recipients. Repertoires were generated with immunoSEQ multiplex PCR, while TCRdb's copy carries only in-frame clones and drops some. The profile shows around 61,000 clones, about 89% of them singletons. Related graft donors supplied nonmyeloablative bone marrow transplants, and mixed chimerism was transient. Sequences were derived from CD4+ T cells from blood (PBMCs), sampled 6 months after the transplant. The receptor source for this set is a human patient who received a combined kidney and bone marrow transplant. Certain T cells may be donor cells from the graft.

The chain recombines TRBV10-3 with TRBJ1-5, with D hard to call. V lost 6 bases and J 3 bases, leaving 15 bases between the germline ends. The CDR3 totals 15 residues. Germline-derived CDR1 and CDR2 are ENHRY and SYGVKD. CDR3 sequence reads: CAISPYGQNNQPQHF. The CDR3, as DNA: TGTGCCATCAGCCCATATGGGCAGAACAATCAGCCCCAGCATTTT.

The table lists this clone with a few counts. V usage is TRBV5-1 and J usage is TRBJ2-1; D remains ambiguous. The V gene's germline CDR1 is SGHRS and CDR2 YFSETQ. The V end lost 0 bases, the J end lost 7 bases, and 20 bases lay between the germline ends. The CDR3 extends over 17 amino acids. DNA for the CDR3: TGCGCCAGCAGCTTGGATTACGACCGAGAGGTTCGTAATGAGCAGTTCTTC. It yields the protein CASSLDYDREVRNEQFF.